This TCR beta chain originates from a study of blood T cells in healthy people across ages. Trimming stripped 4 bases from V and 12 bases from J, with 13 bases between. There are 11 residues in the CDR3. Germline values: CDR1 DFQATT, CDR2 SNEGSKA (reference sequence). A second roughly 6 to 11 cycle PCR used barcoded and J-beta primers. Each TCR beta cDNA got a 12-nucleotide random molecular identifier. TCRdb ran MiXCR on the 5' RACE reads and lists one entry per CDR3 protein. This sample has roughly 500,000 distinct CDR3 sequences, with 27% found just once. The sequence derives from an older woman in good health. The sample comprised blood. The chain recombines TRBV20-1 with TRBJ2-1; D is unclear. The CDR3 region has the DNA TGCAGTGCTAAACGTGTAGGCGGGCAGTTCTTC. The encoded protein is CSAKRVGGQFF.